Presented here are 10 T cell receptor beta chains from one specimen sequenced in a study of cytomegalovirus exposure and HLA in healthy donors (dated by TCRdb to about 2017). The library was produced with the immunoSEQ multiplex PCR assay. A mixture of 60 forward primers for TCR Vbeta segments and 13 reverse primers for TCR Jbeta segments was used in the multiplex PCR. Entries here come from immuneACCESS through TCRdb and include only in-frame sequences with V and J called. Some clones fail to appear in such tables; in the studies checked, an unresolved V gene covers under half of the shortfall, and the cause of the remainder is unknown. This sample has 150,000 to 200,000 clones in its table, and roughly 80% of those were observed once. Approximately 4% of the sample belongs to the ten largest clones. The sample taken for sequencing was PBMCs. These receptors all stem from a man in his fifties or sixties in good health and CMV-seropositive.

The chain uses TRBV7-9 and TRBJ1-1; TRBD1 matches 7 bases. Germline CDR1 and CDR2: SEHNR and FQNEAQ (reference sequence). Trimming at V came to 0 bases and at J to 6 bases, leaving 1 base not matched to a gene. The CDR3 has 13 residues. The CDR3 nucleotides read TGTGCCAGCAGCTTAGCGACAGGGTCTGAAGCTTTCTTT. This translates into CASSLATGSEAFF.

The chain recombines TRBV18 with TRBJ2-1; the match to TRBD1 covers 8 bases. Germline lookup yields CDR1 KGHSH and CDR2 LQKENI. The trim removed 4 bases at V and 7 bases at J, leaving 3 bases unmatched. This CDR3 region has 13 residues. Here the CDR3 reads CASSQDRANEQFF. The CDR3 DNA reads TGTGCCAGCTCACAGGACAGGGCTAATGAGCAGTTCTTC.

J is TRBJ1-6 and V is TRBV15, with 8 nucleotides matching TRBD1. V lost 2 bases and J lost 6; bases outside the gene matches: 6. This CDR3 is 16 amino acids long. Germline CDR1 is LNHNV and CDR2 is YYDKDF (reference sequence). The CDR3 coding sequence is TGTGCCACCAGCAGACCTTCGGGACAGGCTAATTCACCCCTCCACTTT. Protein: CATSRPSGQANSPLHF.

This clone was counted only a few times. V gene TRBV6-1 combines with J gene TRBJ2-1, with D perhaps matching TRBD2 (6 bases). V lost 7 bases and J lost 0, with 13 bases in between. The CDR3 sequence is 15 residues long. Germline-derived CDR1 and CDR2 are MNHNS and SASEGT. The CDR3: CASTIAARSYNEQFF. The CDR3 nucleotides read TGTGCCAGCACCATAGCGGCCCGCTCCTACAATGAGCAGTTCTTC.

This chain joins TRBV6-5 and TRBJ2-3; D is possibly TRBD1 (7 bases). V was pared by 6 bases and J by 0 bases, with 13 bases between. The length of the CDR3 is 15 residues. Germline V gives CDR1 MNHEY, CDR2 SVGAGI. CDR3 region: CASRRQGGSTDTQYF. The CDR3 nucleotides are TGTGCCAGCAGGAGACAGGGAGGAAGCACAGATACGCAGTATTTT.

Here the CDR3 reads CASNNRVEQYF. The CDR3 DNA is TGTGCCAGCAACAACAGGGTCGAGCAGTATTTT. V usage is TRBV6-5 and J usage is TRBJ2-3; the D gene is possibly TRBD1 (6 bases). The CDR3 loop spans 11 amino acids. V was cut by 7 bases and J by 11 bases, with 13 bases left in between. Germline V lookup: CDR1 MNHEY, CDR2 SVGAGI.

This clone has a handful of counts. This chain uses TRBV12-5 with TRBJ1-1; no reliable D call. This CDR3 is 12 amino acids long. Germline V gene data show CDR1 as LGHNT and CDR2 as FRNRAP. Trimming took 2 bases from V and 11 from J, leaving 12 bases between them. The CDR3, as DNA: TGTGCTAGTGGTTTGACACCCTCAGTCGCTTTCTTT. Amino acid sequence: CASGLTPSVAFF. Full variable domain (missing parts from reference TRBV12-5 and TRBJ1-1): DARVTQTPRHKVTEMGQEVTMRCQPILGHNTVFWYRQTMMQGLELLAYFRNRAPLDDSGMPKDRFSAEMPDATLATLKIQPSEPRDSAVYFCASGLTPSVAFFGQGTRLTVV.

The rearrangement joins TRBV4-2 to TRBJ2-1; D is unclear. Trimming left V 0 bases short and J 0 bases short, with 9 bases between. Looked up from germline, CDR1 is LGHNA and CDR2 is YNFKEQ. The CDR3 totals 16 residues. CDR3 nucleotides: TGTGCCAGCAGCCAAGATTTCCTGAGCTCCTACAATGAGCAGTTCTTC. The encoded protein is CASSQDFLSSYNEQFF.

The chain employs TRBV30 and TRBJ1-2, with a tentative D call TRBD1 (5 bases). The CDR3 runs 12 residues. CDR1 is GTSNPN, CDR2 SVGIG, per germline (reference sequence). V lost 1 base and J 4 bases, leaving 7 bases between the germline ends. CDR3: CAWSEGLYGYTF. DNA for the CDR3: TGTGCCTGGAGTGAGGGACTCTATGGCTACACCTTC.

V and J are TRBV11-1 and TRBJ2-1; 9 nucleotides agree with TRBD1. With V trimmed by 5 bases and J by 3 bases, 5 bases remained unmatched. Germline lookup yields CDR1 SGHAT and CDR2 FQDESV (reference sequence). This CDR3 is 15 amino acids long. CDR3 nucleotide sequence: TGTGCCAGCAGCCCCCGGGACAGGGTCTACAATGAGCAGTTCTTC. This codes for CASSPRDRVYNEQFF.